This TCR beta chain originates from a study of CD8 T cells in ankylosing spondylitis. Points on this clonotype: Its antigen is currently unknown.

TCRdb ran MiXCR on the 5' RACE reads and lists one entry per CDR3 protein. The sample lists some 840,000 distinct CDR3 sequences, approximately 10% seen once, with about 0.49% in the top ten. Study results and caveats: Made up of about eight highly homologous variants, a TCR beta motif appeared characteristic of ankylosing spondylitis blood.

V shed 0 bases and J shed 8 bases, with 5 bases lying between them. Germline assignment: CDR1 LNHNV and CDR2 YYDKDF (reference sequence). The CDR3 has 12 amino acids. The clonotype was recovered from a male donor with ankylosing spondylitis. The rearrangement joins TRBV15 to TRBJ1-5, with D unclear. Material for sequencing was blood, either unsorted or a sorted T cell fraction (not recorded which). The CDR3 bases are TGTGCCACCAGCAGAGATGGTAAGCCCCAGCATTTT. Amino acids: CATSRDGKPQHF.